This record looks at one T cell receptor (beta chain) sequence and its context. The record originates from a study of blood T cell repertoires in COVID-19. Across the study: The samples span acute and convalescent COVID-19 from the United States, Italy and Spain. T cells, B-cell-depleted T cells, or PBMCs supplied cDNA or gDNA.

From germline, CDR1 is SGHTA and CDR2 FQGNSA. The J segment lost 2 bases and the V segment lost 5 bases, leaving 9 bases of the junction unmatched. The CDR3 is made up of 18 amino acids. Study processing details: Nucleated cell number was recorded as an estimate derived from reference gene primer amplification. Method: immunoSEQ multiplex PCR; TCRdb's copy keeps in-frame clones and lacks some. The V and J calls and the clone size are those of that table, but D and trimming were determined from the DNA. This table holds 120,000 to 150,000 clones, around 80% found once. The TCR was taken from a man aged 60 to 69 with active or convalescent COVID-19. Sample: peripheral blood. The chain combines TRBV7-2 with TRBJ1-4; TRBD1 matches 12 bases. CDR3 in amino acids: CASSIRGTGGATNEKLFF. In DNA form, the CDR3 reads TGTGCCAGCAGCATTAGAGGGACAGGGGGCGCGACTAATGAAAAACTGTTTTTT.